The 27 T cell receptor beta chains below were found in one sample sequenced in a study of breast tumors, draining lymph nodes, adjacent tissues. Breast cancer patients provided tissue from their axillary draining lymph nodes. MiXCR, applied by TCRdb to the multiplex PCR reads, yields one record per CDR3 protein. Here the sample spans under 350,000 distinct CDR3 sequences, around 31% being singletons. The sequenced sample was axillary lymph node tissue. These receptors were taken from a female donor with breast cancer. Some clones in this sample may be carry-over from other donors' samples.

This clonotype was seen many times. CDR3 nucleotides: TGTGCCAGTAGTACCCCCCGAGGCGGGAGGTACAATGAGCAGTTCTTC. This codes for CASSTPRGGRYNEQFF. The chain combines TRBV19 with TRBJ2-1; 8 positions match TRBD2. The germline CDR1 and CDR2 sequences are LNHDA and SQIVND (reference sequence). The CDR3 covers 16 residues. Unmatched junction bases numbered 9, after V lost 4 bases and J lost 4 bases.

This chain joins TRBV6-2 or TRBV6-3 and TRBJ1-5, with D unclear. The CDR3 is 15 amino acids. Germline lookup yields CDR1 MNHEY and CDR2 SVGEGT. The V gene lost 4 bases and the J gene lost 3 bases, with 13 bases spanning the gap. CDR3 sequence: CASSSSWPVNQPQHF. The CDR3 DNA follows: TGTGCCAGCAGTTCTTCCTGGCCGGTCAATCAGCCCCAGCATTTT.

The rearrangement uses TRBV12-3 or TRBV12-4 and TRBJ2-3, with 7 bases aligning to TRBD2. CDR3 size: 16 residues. The junction had 8 bases not matched to a gene; V was cut back by 1 base and J by 4 bases. The DNA for the CDR3 is TGTGCCAGCAGTTTAGGCCTAGCGGACTTACCAGATACGCAGTATTTT. It translates to CASSLGLADLPDTQYF.

V gene TRBV20-1 combines with J gene TRBJ2-5; no clear D. There are 12 residues in the CDR3. Looked up from germline, CDR1 is DFQATT and CDR2 is SNEGSKA (reference sequence). V shed 1 base and J shed 5 bases, with 8 bases lying between them. CDR3 amino acids: CSARGVRETQYF. CDR3 sequence (DNA): TGCAGTGCTAGAGGGGTCAGGGAGACCCAGTACTTC.

In its sample, this clonotype was seen many times. V gene TRBV20-1 combines with J gene TRBJ2-5; 10 bases agree with TRBD1. The CDR3 spans 15 residues. The J segment lost 4 bases and the V segment lost 3 bases, leaving 8 bases of the junction unmatched. Per germline, CDR1 DFQATT and CDR2 SNEGSKA (reference sequence). The CDR3 here is CSASSLDRGGETQYF. CDR3 nucleotides: TGCAGTGCTAGTTCTTTGGACAGGGGGGGAGAGACCCAGTACTTC.

Ten or more counts support this clonotype. The rearrangement links TRBV20-1 to TRBJ2-2; D gene unclear. Germline CDR1 DFQATT, CDR2 SNEGSKA (reference sequence). This CDR3 is built from 14 residues. Trimming took off 1 base at V and 0 bases at J, with 6 bases between the two ends. The chain's CDR3 is CSARAYANTGELFF. For the CDR3, the DNA is TGCAGTGCTAGAGCATACGCGAACACCGGGGAGCTGTTTTTT.

This clonotype was recorded many times. J is TRBJ2-3 and V is TRBV20-1; a weak D match, TRBD1 (7 bases). CDR1 DFQATT and CDR2 SNEGSKA come from the germline V gene (reference sequence). This CDR3 spans 15 amino acids. V was clipped by 6 bases and J by 4 bases, with 20 bases between them. DNA for the CDR3: TGCAGTGCCCAAGCAGGGGGGCGGGTGTCAGATACGCAGTATTTT. It specifies CSAQAGGRVSDTQYF.

The rearrangement joins TRBV28 to TRBJ1-2, with 7 nucleotides matching TRBD1. The length of the CDR3 is 13 residues. Losses at the gene ends were 5 bases for V and 6 bases for J; bases not matched to a gene: 6. Germline assignment: CDR1 MDHEN and CDR2 SYDVKM. The CDR3 loop is CASSGGQRDGYTF. For the CDR3, the DNA is TGTGCCAGCAGTGGGGGACAGAGGGATGGCTACACCTTC.

A remark on this clonotype: The junction departs from the called germline gene at one end, perhaps through a read error. The rearrangement uses TRBV29-1 and TRBJ1-1, with TRBD1 as a possible D gene (6 bases). In germline, CDR1 is SQVTM, CDR2 ANQGSEA. The CDR3 spans 13 residues. CDR3 nucleotides: TGCAGCGCTGGGGATCGGGGGGACACTGAATCTTTCTTT. It codes for CSAGDRGDTESFF.

This clonotype appeared a few times. This chain connects TRBV18 to TRBJ2-5; D is unresolved. Looked up from germline, CDR1 is KGHSH and CDR2 is LQKENI. The CDR3 consists of 12 residues. V lost 4 bases and J 3 bases, leaving 6 bases between the germline ends. The CDR3, as DNA: TGTGCCAGCTCACTCATGGAAGAGACCCAGTACTTC. It is translated as CASSLMEETQYF.

Concerning this clonotype: A much larger clone differs from this one at a single base, so this may be a read error. This sequence joins TRBV30 and TRBJ2-5; D unresolved. This CDR3 region has 11 residues. Per germline, CDR1 GTSNPN and CDR2 SVGIG (reference sequence). The CDR3 protein is CAWSGQETQHF. The CDR3 nucleotides are TGTGCCTGGAGTGGCCAAGAGACCCAGCACTTC.

To note about this clonotype: A much bigger clone sits one base away, suggesting this may be a read error. The chain is built from TRBV12-3 or TRBV12-4 and TRBJ1-2; D is unclear. The CDR3 covers 16 residues. Trimming left V 3 bases short and J 10 bases short, with 24 bases between. The CDR3 is CASSFALTDAKDDYTF. The CDR3 DNA follows: TGTGCCAGCAGTTTCGCGCTTACAGACGCTAAGGATGACTACACCTTC.

This clonotype was found many times. This rearrangement joins TRBV5-8 to TRBJ2-3, with 8 positions matching TRBD2. Germline V gives CDR1 SGHTS, CDR2 YDEGEE. The CDR3 runs 14 residues. With 6 bases clipped from V and 6 bases from J, the junction kept 9 bases outside the gene matches. CDR3 bases: TGTGCCAGCACCAATAGCGGGAATGGGGATACGCAGTATTTT. Translating gives CASTNSGNGDTQYF.

This clonotype was detected ten times or more. This chain joins TRBV12-3 or TRBV12-4 and TRBJ2-3, with D possibly being TRBD2 (6 bases). The CDR3 consists of 14 residues. The ends were cut back, 3 bases at V and 2 bases at J, with 9 bases in the middle. The CDR3 here is CASSFRRDTDTQYF. In DNA form, the CDR3 reads TGTGCCAGCAGTTTCAGGCGGGACACAGATACGCAGTATTTT.

Ten or more counts support this clonotype. J is TRBJ2-6 and V is TRBV6-2 or TRBV6-3; D is ambiguous. The CDR3 length is 15 residues. V was pared by 6 bases and J by 2 bases, with 11 bases between. Looked up from germline, CDR1 is MNHEY and CDR2 is SVGEGT. The CDR3 here is CASSTTGTGANVLTF. In DNA form, the CDR3 reads TGTGCCAGCAGCACCACTGGAACTGGGGCCAACGTCCTGACTTTC.

This clonotype was observed at least ten times. The chain carries TRBV27 and TRBJ1-6; TRBD1 is a possible D gene (5 bases). This CDR3 has 13 residues. V lost 6 bases, J lost 5 bases, and 8 bases lay in between. Germline V gives CDR1 MNHEY, CDR2 SMNVEV (reference sequence). CDR3 nucleotides: TGTGCCAGCAGCTCCAGGGATAATTCACCCCTCCACTTT. It translates to CASSSRDNSPLHF.

The table lists this clonotype with many counts. V usage is TRBV7-9 and J usage is TRBJ1-3; TRBD1 is a possible D gene (6 bases). Trimming removed 5 bases at V and 0 bases at J, with 14 bases between. Germline values: CDR1 SEHNR, CDR2 FQNEAQ (reference sequence). The CDR3 totals 16 residues. For the CDR3, the DNA is TGTGCCAGCAGCCCCGGGGGGGCGCCCTCTGGAAACACCATATATTTT. It translates to CASSPGGAPSGNTIYF.

This clonotype came up many times. The V and J genes are TRBV9 and TRBJ2-2; D unresolved. This CDR3 spans 14 amino acids. V was cut by 0 bases and J by 4 bases, with 7 bases left in between. Germline V gives CDR1 SGDLS, CDR2 YYNGEE. The DNA for the CDR3 is TGTGCCAGCAGCGTAGCGATCTCCACCGGGGAGCTGTTTTTT. The encoded protein is CASSVAISTGELFF.

This clonotype appeared many times. CDR3 sequence: CASTQGTGFEKLFF. The CDR3 DNA follows: TGTGCCAGCACCCAGGGGACAGGGTTTGAAAAACTGTTTTTT. The chain recombines TRBV7-8 with TRBJ1-4, with TRBD1 identical over 9 bases. The CDR3 has 14 residues. The junction had 7 bases not matched to a gene; V was cut back by 7 bases and J by 7 bases. Germline CDR1 is SGHVS and CDR2 is FQNEAQ.

Concerning this clonotype itself: A much more abundant neighbour one base away suggests this may be a read error. V gene TRBV7-9 combines with J gene TRBJ2-7; 10 bases are shared with TRBD2. Germline V gene lookup returns CDR1 SEHNR and CDR2 FQNEAQ (reference sequence). V was clipped by 5 bases and J by 2 bases; unmatched bases: 9. The CDR3 runs to 16 residues. The CDR3 loop reads CASSLCTGTSAYEQYF. CDR3 coding DNA: TGTGCCAGCAGCCTCTGCACCGGGACTAGCGCCTACGAGCAGTACTTC. Supplemented by reference TRBV7-9 and TRBJ2-7, the full variable domain reads DTGVSQNPRHKITKRGQNVTFRCDPISEHNRLYWYRQTLGQGPEFLTYFQNEAQLEKSRLLSDRFSAERPKGSFSTLEIQRTEQGDSAMYLCASSLCTGTSAYEQYFGPGTRLTVT.

This clonotype was counted only a few times. V is TRBV20-1 and J is TRBJ2-7, with TRBD2 matching over 11 bases. The germline V gene has CDR1 DFQATT and CDR2 SNEGSKA (reference sequence). CDR3 length equals 13 residues. V dropped 3 bases and J dropped 9; count of bases not matched to a gene: 7. The CDR3 region is CSASRLAGGAQYF. The CDR3 bases are TGCAGTGCTAGCCGGCTAGCGGGAGGCGCGCAGTACTTC.

This clonotype was counted many times. The J gene is TRBJ2-3, the V gene TRBV19; 9 nucleotides match TRBD1. The CDR3 runs 17 residues. Germline V gene lookup returns CDR1 LNHDA and CDR2 SQIVND (reference sequence). With 5 bases clipped from V and 1 base from J, the junction kept 10 bases outside the gene matches. The CDR3 DNA follows: TGTGCCAGTAGTTTATCCGGGACAGGGCAGGGCACAGATACGCAGTATTTT. Protein: CASSLSGTGQGTDTQYF.

This clonotype was counted between two and nine times. The V gene is TRBV4-2, the J gene TRBJ2-1; 14 positions match TRBD2. CDR3 length equals 16 residues. Germline trimming cut 0 bases from V and 7 bases from J; bases unmatched to any gene: 2. In germline, CDR1 is LGHNA, CDR2 YNFKEQ. DNA of the CDR3: TGTGCCAGCAGCCAAGAGACTAGCGGGAGGGCGAATGAGCAGTTCTTC. Its translation: CASSQETSGRANEQFF.

The chain employs TRBV6-6 and TRBJ2-4, with D possibly matching TRBD2 (5 bases). The CDR3 length is 15 residues. V gave up 5 bases and J gave up 6 bases, with 17 bases separating them. The germline gives CDR1 MNHNY, CDR2 SVGAGI (reference sequence). The CDR3 bases are TGTGCCAGCAGTCAGTCGGGATTGGGTGGAAACATTCAGTACTTC. Translated, it gives CASSQSGLGGNIQYF.

This rearrangement joins TRBV5-6 to TRBJ2-3, with TRBD1 matching over 8 bases. There are 14 residues in the CDR3. The V gene's germline CDR1 is SGHDT and CDR2 YYEEEE. V was clipped by 7 bases and J by 2 bases; unmatched bases: 6. As DNA, the CDR3 is TGTGCCAGCTTACAGGGGGGACCCACAGATACGCAGTATTTT. It yields the protein CASLQGGPTDTQYF.

The gene calls are TRBV3-1 and TRBJ2-2; the D is unclear. The CDR3 spans 16 residues. From germline, CDR1 is LGHDT and CDR2 YNNKEL (reference sequence). V lost 0 bases and J 0 bases, leaving 8 bases between the germline ends. As DNA, the CDR3 is TGTGCCAGCAGCCAAGAGCGCGCGACGAACACCGGGGAGCTGTTTTTT. Encoded protein: CASSQERATNTGELFF.

This clonotype was recorded many times. The chain combines TRBV15 with TRBJ2-3; weak D call: TRBD2 (7 bases). This CDR3 spans 17 amino acids. Germline assignment: CDR1 LNHNV and CDR2 YYDKDF (reference sequence). Trimming removed 1 base at V and 3 bases at J, with 17 bases between. CDR3 DNA sequence: TGTGCCACCAGCAGAGGGAGGGGGGGCGCGAAAACAGATACGCAGTATTTT. Translating it yields CATSRGRGGAKTDTQYF.